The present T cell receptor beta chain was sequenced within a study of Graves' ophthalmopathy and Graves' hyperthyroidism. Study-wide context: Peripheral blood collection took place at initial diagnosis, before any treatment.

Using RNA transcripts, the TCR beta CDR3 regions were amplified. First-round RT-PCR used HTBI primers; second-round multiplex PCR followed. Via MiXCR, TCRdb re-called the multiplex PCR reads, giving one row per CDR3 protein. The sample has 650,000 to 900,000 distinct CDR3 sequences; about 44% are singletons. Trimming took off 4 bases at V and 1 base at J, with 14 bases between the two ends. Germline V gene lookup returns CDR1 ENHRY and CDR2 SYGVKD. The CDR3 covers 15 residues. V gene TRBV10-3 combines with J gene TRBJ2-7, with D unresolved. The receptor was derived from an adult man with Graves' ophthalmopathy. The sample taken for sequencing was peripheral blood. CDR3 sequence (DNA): TGTGCCATCAGTGGGACCCACACCGGATCCTACGAGCAGTACTTC. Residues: CAISGTHTGSYEQYF.